The following is a T cell receptor beta chain sequence with its context. This record belongs to a study of blood T cell repertoires in COVID-19. Whole-study context: Some COVID-19 samples were acute and others convalescent; all came from the United States, Italy and Spain. T cells, B-cell-depleted T cells, or PBMCs supplied cDNA or gDNA.

The authors' processing: Cell counts per sample came from amplifying reference gene primers. The repertoire was sequenced with immunoSEQ multiplex PCR; TCRdb's copy has only in-frame clones and lacks some. Clone size and the V and J calls come from that table; the DNA yielded D and trimming. The sample shows about 110,000 clones, roughly 80% of them seen only once. Germline lookup yields CDR1 SGDLS and CDR2 YYNGEE. Losses at the gene ends were 4 bases for V and 7 bases for J; bases not matched to a gene: 5. This CDR3 contains 14 residues. The sequence was collected from a man aged 50 to 60 with acute or convalescent COVID-19. The chain employs TRBV9 and TRBJ2-1; 10 bases are a match to TRBD2. The sample was peripheral blood. CDR3 protein: CASSSGLAKNEQFF. Here the CDR3 DNA reads TGTGCCAGCAGCTCGGGACTAGCGAAAAATGAGCAGTTCTTC.